This T cell receptor beta chain was documented in a study of blood T cell repertoires in COVID-19. Turning to the study itself: The study drew acute and convalescent COVID-19 samples from the United States, Italy and Spain.

Seattle participants joined during active infection and were tracked over time. Profiled with immunoSEQ multiplex PCR; TCRdb holds only in-frame clones, not every one. The table lists about 130,000 clones, about nine tenths of them singletons, with 4% to 5% in the top ten. Trimming took off 1 base at V and 9 bases at J, with 18 bases between the two ends. Germline CDR1 is KGHSH and CDR2 is LQKENI. This CDR3 contains 16 residues. The receptor was derived from a man in his 60s with COVID-19, enrolled during active disease. Sequencing was done on a sample of peripheral blood. The chain recombines TRBV18 with TRBJ2-2; tentatively, D is TRBD2 (5 bases). The CDR3 region is CASSPLGGGGRRELFF. Written as DNA, the CDR3 is TGTGCCAGCTCACCACTAGGCGGAGGAGGAAGAAGGGAGCTGTTTTTT.